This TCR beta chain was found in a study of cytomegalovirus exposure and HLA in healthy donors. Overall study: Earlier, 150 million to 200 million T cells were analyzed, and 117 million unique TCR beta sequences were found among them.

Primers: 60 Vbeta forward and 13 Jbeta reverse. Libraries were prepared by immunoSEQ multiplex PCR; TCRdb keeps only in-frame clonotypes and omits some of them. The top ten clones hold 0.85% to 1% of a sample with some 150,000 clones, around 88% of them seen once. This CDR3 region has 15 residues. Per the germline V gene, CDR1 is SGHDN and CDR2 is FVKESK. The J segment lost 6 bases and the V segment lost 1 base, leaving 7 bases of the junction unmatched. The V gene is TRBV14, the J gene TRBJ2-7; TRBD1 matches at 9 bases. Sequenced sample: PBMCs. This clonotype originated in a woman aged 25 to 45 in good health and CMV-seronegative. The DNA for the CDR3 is TGTGCCAGCAGCCAAGCCACCGGGACAGGGAGCGAGCAGTACTTC. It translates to CASSQATGTGSEQYF. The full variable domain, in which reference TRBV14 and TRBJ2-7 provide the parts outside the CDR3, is EAGVTQFPSHSVIEKGQTVTLRCDPISGHDNLYWYRRVMGKEIKFLLHFVKESKQDESGMPNNRFLAERTGGTYSTLKVQPAELEDSGVYFCASSQATGTGSEQYFGPGTRLTVT.